This T cell receptor (beta chain) was captured by sequencing in a study of T cells in Graves' hyperthyroidism and ophthalmopathy. Regions amplified from RNA transcripts were the TCR beta CDR3 regions. First-round RT-PCR with HTBI primers amplified the TCR CDR3 region. A single record per CDR3 protein comes from TCRdb applying MiXCR to the multiplex PCR reads. The sample holds 700,000 to 850,000 distinct CDR3 sequences, 30% to 40% seen once. In regard to this clonotype: Antigen: not known.

Study-level findings and limits: Peripheral blood also featured most of the thyroid clonotypes expanded above 0.001.

Among the patients, aged 18 to 65, hyperthyroidism was newly diagnosed and had lasted under 2 months. Patients with uncontrolled infections, other autoimmune diseases, pregnancy or lactation were excluded. This CDR3 comprises 14 residues. V was cut by 10 bases and J by 6 bases, with 19 bases left in between. Looked up from germline, CDR1 is ENHRY and CDR2 is SYGVKD. The rearrangement uses TRBV10-3 and TRBJ1-3; D is possibly TRBD1 (5 bases). The origin of this receptor is a woman in her 40s with Graves' hyperthyroidism. The material sequenced was blood. The CDR3 reads CASTKTALLNTIYF. The CDR3 nucleotides read TGTGCCAGCACTAAGACAGCTCTGTTAAACACCATATATTTT.